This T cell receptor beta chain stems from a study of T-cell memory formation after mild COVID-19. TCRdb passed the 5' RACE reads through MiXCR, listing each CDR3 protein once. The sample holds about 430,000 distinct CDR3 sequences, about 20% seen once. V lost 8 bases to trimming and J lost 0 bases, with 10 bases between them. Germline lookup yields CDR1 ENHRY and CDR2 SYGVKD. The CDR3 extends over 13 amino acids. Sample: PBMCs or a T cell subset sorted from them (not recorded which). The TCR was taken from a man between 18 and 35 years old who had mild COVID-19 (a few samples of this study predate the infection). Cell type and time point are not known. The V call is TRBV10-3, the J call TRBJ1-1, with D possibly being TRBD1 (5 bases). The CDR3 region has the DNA TGTGCCATCTCCAGGGCGGTGAACACTGAAGCTTTCTTT. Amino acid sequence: CAISRAVNTEAFF.